Listed below are T cell receptor beta chains from one sample, sequenced in a study of Ad26.COV2.S vaccination and SARS-CoV-2 variants. TCRdb's table, derived via immunoSEQ multiplex PCR, lists solely in-frame clones and lacks some. The sample records about 350,000 clones, less than 90% being singletons. The sample here was peripheral blood, taken in a trial of Ad26.COV2.S vaccine versus placebo. The receptors stem from a person between 18 and 59 years old who received the Ad26.COV2.S COVID-19 vaccine or a placebo. CDR3s include the opening cysteine and the closing phenylalanine or tryptophan. A D gene is named only where the DNA matches it firmly. Size values are once, few and many counts, or a class for expanded clones, and some rows have none.

.,TRBV7-9,TRBJ2-7,.,TGTGCCAGCAGCCCCCCACCTGGGTACCAAGGCACCTACGAGCAGTACTTC,CASSPPPGYQGTYEQYF
TRBD2,TRBV18,TRBJ2-7,.,TGTGCCAGCTCACCAGGTCGGTCTAGCGGGAGGATCTCCTACGAGCAGTACTTC,CASSPGRSSGRISYEQYF
.,TRBV7-3,TRBJ1-1,.,TGTGCCAGCAGCGATATAGGCACTGAAGCTTTCTTT,CASSDIGTEAFF
.,TRBV11-2,TRBJ1-1,.,TGTGCCAGCAGCTTAAGCCGGGACCGGCGGAACACTGAAGCTTTCTTT,CASSLSRDRRNTEAFF
TRBD1,TRBV6-1,TRBJ2-5,.,TGTGCCAGCAGTGAACTGACAGGGTCCGAAGGCCAGTACTTC,CASSELTGSEGQYF
TRBD1,TRBV7-6,TRBJ2-3,.,TGTGCCAGCAGCTCTACGGACAGGGACACAGATACGCAGTATTTT,CASSSTDRDTDTQYF
TRBD1,TRBV9,TRBJ2-7,.,TGTGCCAGCAGCATGGGACAGGGAAGCGCCGAGCAGTACTTC,CASSMGQGSAEQYF
.,TRBV11-1,TRBJ1-1,.,TGTGCCAGCAGCCAAGGCGCAAAAGGCACTGAAGCTTTCTTT,CASSQGAKGTEAFF
.,TRBV2,TRBJ2-1,.,TGTGCCAGCATTCCAAGGGTTTCGTACAATGAGCAGTTCTTC,CASIPRVSYNEQFF
.,TRBV7-2,TRBJ1-6,.,TGTGCCAGCAGCCTCGGGACATCCTCTGGGCGCCTCCACTTT,CASSLGTSSGRLHF
.,TRBV14,TRBJ1-4,.,TGTGCCAGCAGCCAAGTGGGGGGTCCGATCGAAAAACTGTTTTTT,CASSQVGGPIEKLFF
.,TRBV5-3,TRBJ1-5,few,TGTGCCAGAATTTCGGGCAATCAGCCCCAGCATTTT,CARISGNQPQHF
.,TRBV5-5,TRBJ1-2,.,TGTGCCAGCGTGGGAGGGAATGGCTACACCTTC,CASVGGNGYTF
TRBD2,TRBV27,TRBJ2-2,.,TGTGCCAGCAGTTTAAGCGGGGGAGTCGAAACCGGGGAGCTGTTTTTT,CASSLSGGVETGELFF
TRBD1,TRBV29-1,TRBJ1-2,.,TGCAGCATCGGACAGGATGGCTACACCTTC,CSIGQDGYTF
.,TRBV29-1,TRBJ1-5,.,TGCAGCGTCGCAGAATCAGGGCGCAATCAGCCCCAGCATTTT,CSVAESGRNQPQHF
TRBD2,TRBV5-4,TRBJ2-1,.,TGTGCCAGCAGCTTTAGCGGGGGACGACTAAACAATGAGCAGTTCTTC,CASSFSGGRLNNEQFF
TRBD1,TRBV7-2,TRBJ1-5,.,TGTGCCAGCAGCGAAACGGGACAGGGGATGGATCAGCCCCAGCATTTT,CASSETGQGMDQPQHF
.,TRBV7-3,TRBJ2-1,.,TGTGCCAGCAGCTTAAGCCCCGGCTACAATGAGCAGTTCTTC,CASSLSPGYNEQFF
.,TRBV6-2/TRBV6-3,TRBJ2-7,.,TGTGCCAGCAGCCTAGCTGTCCACGAGCAGTACTTC,CASSLAVHEQYF
.,TRBV28,TRBJ2-7,.,TGTGCCAGCAGTTCCTCCGGGTCAGGGGACGGCAGGCGCTCCTACGAGCAGTACTTC,CASSSSGSGDGRRSYEQYF
TRBD1,TRBV19,TRBJ1-1,.,TGTGCCAGTAGTCTCTCACCGGGACAGGTTGAAGCTTTCTTT,CASSLSPGQVEAFF
.,TRBV7-2,TRBJ1-1,.,TGTGCCAGCAGCGACCGGTGGGCAGGAACTGAAGCTTTCTTT,CASSDRWAGTEAFF
.,TRBV11-3,TRBJ2-2,.,TGTGCCAGCAGCTTACTACCCACCGGGGAGCTGTTTTTT,CASSLLPTGELFF
.,TRBV6-5,TRBJ2-7,.,TGTGCCAGCAGTCTCGGAGGAGTAGGCTCCTACGAGCAGTACTTC,CASSLGGVGSYEQYF
.,TRBV6-2/TRBV6-3,TRBJ2-7,once,TGTGCCAGCAGTTACCCAAGGGCGGGGACTGCAGCCTACGAGCAGTACTTC,CASSYPRAGTAAYEQYF
.,TRBV27,TRBJ2-1,.,TGTGCCAGCAGTACCTCGCGGGACCCCTACAATGAGCAGTTCTTC,CASSTSRDPYNEQFF
.,TRBV25-1,TRBJ2-7,.,TGTGCCAGCAGTGCAACCGGGACACGTCCCTACGAGCAGTACTTC,CASSATGTRPYEQYF
TRBD2,TRBV19,TRBJ2-5,.,TGTGCCAGTAGCACCGGAGCGGGGGGGCGTGAGACCCAGTACTTC,CASSTGAGGRETQYF
TRBD1,TRBV7-8,TRBJ1-1,.,TGTGCCAGCAGCCTCAGACAGGGTCGAGCTTTCTTT,CASSLRQGRAFF
.,TRBV28,TRBJ2-4,once,TGTGCCAGCAGCCCTCTCGGAAACATTCAGTACTTC,CASSPLGNIQYF
.,TRBV14,TRBJ1-2,.,TGTGCCAGCAGCCAAGTAGGGAGCCGCTGGGGCTACACCTTC,CASSQVGSRWGYTF
TRBD1,TRBV7-2,TRBJ1-6,once,TGTGCCAGCAGCTTAGGGGACAGCGTTGCTTATAATTCACCCCTCCACTTT,CASSLGDSVAYNSPLHF
.,TRBV30,TRBJ1-1,.,TGTGCCTGGAGAACTGGGGGAGGCACTGAAGCTTTCTTT,CAWRTGGGTEAFF
TRBD1,TRBV6-2/TRBV6-3,TRBJ1-6,.,TGTGCCAGCAGTTACCTTTCGACAGGGAGCTCCTATAATTCACCCCTCCACTTT,CASSYLSTGSSYNSPLHF
.,TRBV30,TRBJ2-2,few,TGTGCCTGGAGTCGGCTGAACACCGGGGAGCTGTTTTTT,CAWSRLNTGELFF
.,TRBV7-2,TRBJ2-2,.,TGTGCCAGCAGCTTAGGGATGAACACCGGGGAGCTGTTTTTT,CASSLGMNTGELFF